This is a list of T cell receptor beta chains from one sample in a study of cytomegalovirus exposure and HLA in healthy donors. The table came from immunoSEQ multiplex PCR; TCRdb's copy has only in-frame clones and leaves some out. The profile shows some 140,000 clones, roughly four fifths of them singletons. Sequences were obtained from PBMCs. These receptors all stem from a man under 40 in good health and CMV-seropositive. CDR3s include the opening cysteine and the closing phenylalanine or tryptophan. A D gene is named only where the DNA matches it firmly. Size values are once, few and many counts, or a class for expanded clones, and some rows have none.

>TRBJ2-5|NA|TRBD2|TRBV5-1
TGCGCCAGCAGCTCGCTGGGGGGGGAAGAGACCCAGTACTTC
CASSSLGGEETQYF
>TRBJ1-1|NA|NA|TRBV4-1
TGCGCCAGCAGCCAAGTTGGCGGAAACACTGAAGCTTTCTTT
CASSQVGGNTEAFF
>TRBJ2-1|NA|TRBD2|TRBV5-4
TGTGCCAGCAGCCCCCGTAGGTCGGGGGGGCTAAACAATGAGCAGTTCTTC
CASSPRRSGGLNNEQFF
>TRBJ1-4|NA|NA|TRBV6-5
TGTGCCAGCGGCCTCTCGGGTGGTGAAAAACTGTTTTTT
CASGLSGGEKLFF
>TRBJ2-7|NA|NA|TRBV18
TGTGCCAGCTCACCAACGCCAGGGAAGAGCTCCTACGAGCAGTACTTC
CASSPTPGKSSYEQYF
>TRBJ2-7|once|TRBD1|TRBV5-1
TGCGCCAGCAGCTCCGGGACAGGGGGCTACGAGCAGTACTTC
CASSSGTGGYEQYF
>TRBJ1-1|NA|TRBD1|TRBV18
TGTGCCAGCTCACCGTGGACAGGCCAGGAAGCTTTCTTT
CASSPWTGQEAFF
>TRBJ1-1|NA|TRBD1|TRBV6-5
TGTGCCAGCAGGACAGGGGTAGGAGCTTTCTTT
CASRTGVGAFF
>TRBJ2-7|once|NA|TRBV11-2
TGTGCCAGCAGCTTTACCCAGGGCGCCTCCTACGAGCAGTACTTC
CASSFTQGASYEQYF
>TRBJ1-2|NA|TRBD1|TRBV27
TGTGCCAGCAGTTTCGATACAGGGGTTGGCTACACCTTC
CASSFDTGVGYTF
>TRBJ2-3|few|NA|TRBV10-3
TGTGCCATCAGTGATCGGGTGGATACGCAGTATTTT
CAISDRVDTQYF
>TRBJ1-1|NA|NA|TRBV18
TGTGCCAGCTCACCATGGAGGGGAGAGAGGACTAAAGCTTTCTTT
CASSPWRGERTKAFF
>TRBJ2-1|NA|TRBD2|TRBV9
TGTGCCAGCAGCGAGGGCTCGGGACTAGCGGATAATGAGCAGTTCTTC
CASSEGSGLADNEQFF
>TRBJ2-1|few|TRBD2|TRBV7-2
TGTGCCAGCAGCTTAGCGCAGCTAGTTGGGACTAAAAATGAGCAGTTCTTC
CASSLAQLVGTKNEQFF
>TRBJ1-3|NA|NA|TRBV10-3
TGTGCCATCAGTGAGTCTGGACAGGGAAACACCATATATTTT
CAISESGQGNTIYF
>TRBJ2-3|NA|TRBD2|TRBV11-2
TGTGCCAGCAGCTTTATTCGTCAGCGGGAGAACACAGATACGCAGTATTTT
CASSFIRQRENTDTQYF
>TRBJ2-5|NA|NA|TRBV5-6
TGTGCCAGCAGCTTGGGCAGTAAAGAGACCCAGTACTTC
CASSLGSKETQYF
>TRBJ2-5|NA|TRBD2|TRBV5-5
TGTGCCAGCAGCTTGGGGCTAGCGGGGGAGACCCAGTACTTC
CASSLGLAGETQYF
>TRBJ2-5|NA|TRBD2|TRBV27
TGTGCCAGCAGTTTTACTCCTAGCGGATTTTTGGGGACCCAGTACTTC
CASSFTPSGFLGTQYF